This TCR beta chain was sequenced for a study of response to subunit inactivated influenza vaccine. Study-wide findings and caveats: Seasonal influenza vaccination, on each occasion, was suggested by the authors to recruit few new T cells.

TCRdb processed the RT-PCR reads anew with MiXCR; each CDR3 protein has one entry. The repertoire consists of 650,000 to 800,000 distinct CDR3 sequences, with approximately 15% occurring once and the leading ten covering roughly 6.4%. Germline V gene sequence: CDR1 SQVTM, CDR2 ANQGSEA. V was cut by 1 base and J by 3 bases, with 7 bases left in between. The CDR3 sequence is 12 residues long. This clonotype was detected ten times or more. Its specificity is not known. The gene calls are TRBV29-1 and TRBJ2-7, with D possibly being TRBD1 (6 bases). The sequence was collected from a man aged 50 or older who received an inactivated influenza vaccine. This specimen was PBMCs from blood, taken roughly 15 days before vaccination. CDR3 protein: CSVEATGYEQYF. DNA for the CDR3: TGCAGCGTTGAAGCGACAGGCTACGAGCAGTACTTC.